This is a list of T cell receptor beta chains from one sample in a study of T cells in Graves' hyperthyroidism and ophthalmopathy. TCRdb called the multiplex PCR reads again in MiXCR, with one record for every CDR3 protein. The sample gives fewer than 500,000 distinct CDR3 sequences, approximately 13% of which show up once; under 25% is in the top ten. Sequencing was performed on blood. These receptors all come from a man in his thirties or forties with Graves' hyperthyroidism that later progressed to Graves' ophthalmopathy. Each CDR3 is given with its conserved first and last residue.

J gene | V gene | CDR3 protein
TRBJ2-7 | TRBV12-3/TRBV12-4 | CASSRQYLRVWQYF
TRBJ2-1 | TRBV5-1 | CASSRTGPYNEQFF
TRBJ2-3 | TRBV5-1 | CASSYTTGQLRDTQYF
TRBJ2-3 | TRBV20-1 | CSARTSGGADTQYF
TRBJ2-6 | TRBV30 | CASSRRFSGANVLTF
TRBJ2-1 | TRBV5-5 | CASSLGTSGGTYNEQFF
TRBJ1-6 | TRBV12-3/TRBV12-4 | CASSPQGEMTPLHF
TRBJ2-1 | TRBV24-1 | CATRLPSSGGPSYNEQFF
TRBJ2-5 | TRBV7-3 | CASSLTSGVRETQYF
TRBJ1-1 | TRBV6-1 | CASRDRGTNTEAFF
TRBJ2-2 | TRBV11-2 | CASSSDIWLNTGELFF
TRBJ1-6 | TRBV12-3/TRBV12-4 | CASSQTDRDSPLHF
TRBJ2-3 | TRBV12-3/TRBV12-4 | CASVPGDYLGTQYF